These T cell receptor beta chains were read from a single sample in a study of T-cell reconstitution after alpha-beta-depleted transplantation in children. MiXCR was run by TCRdb on the PCR reads, yielding one entry per CDR3 protein. The sample contains about 240,000 distinct CDR3 sequences, about 12% of which appear only once. Here the sequenced sample was PBMCs from the stem cell graft donor, taken from the stem cell graft. The receptors here all came from a human donor who donated a stem cell graft to a child with acute lymphoblastic leukemia. Both conserved end residues are part of each CDR3. Each record gives: CDR3 protein, CDR3 DNA, J gene, clone size, D gene, V gene. The D gene is left open where the match is weak. Size is stated for part of the rows, as once, few or many counts, or as a class when the clone is expanded.

CSARGNNSPLHF,TGCAGTGCTAGAGGGAATAATTCACCCCTCCACTTT,TRBJ1-6,many,NA,TRBV20-1
CASRFREGGNQPQHF,TGTGCCAGCAGATTCCGGGAGGGTGGGAATCAGCCCCAGCATTTT,TRBJ1-5,many,NA,TRBV12-3/TRBV12-4
CASSKTATYEQYF,TGTGCCAGCAGCAAGACAGCCACCTACGAGCAGTACTTC,TRBJ2-7,many,NA,TRBV5-6
CASSQPGGNSPLHF,TGTGCCAGCAGCCAACCAGGGGGAAATTCACCCCTCCACTTT,TRBJ1-6,many,TRBD1,TRBV14
CASSPSSTGAGYEQYF,TGTGCCAGCAGTCCGAGTTCGACAGGGGCTGGTTACGAGCAGTACTTC,TRBJ2-7,many,TRBD1,TRBV27
CSARDPQRANTDTQYF,TGCAGTGCTAGAGATCCGCAGCGGGCAAACACAGATACGCAGTATTTT,TRBJ2-3,NA,NA,TRBV20-1
CASSPAGIMGYEQYF,TGTGCCAGCTCACCTGCAGGGATCATGGGCTACGAGCAGTACTTC,TRBJ2-7,NA,NA,TRBV18
CASSLGTATYNEQFF,TGTGCCAGCAGTTTAGGGACGGCTACCTACAATGAGCAGTTCTTC,TRBJ2-1,NA,NA,TRBV27
CASSARGKNTEAFF,TGTGCCAGCAGCGCACGGGGCAAAAACACTGAAGCTTTCTTT,TRBJ1-1,many,NA,TRBV9
CASSVTGVGETQYF,TGCGCCAGCAGCGTTACAGGGGTTGGGGAGACCCAGTACTTC,TRBJ2-5,many,TRBD1,TRBV5-1
CASRAAGTANEKLFF,TGTGCCAGCAGGGCGGCGGGGACAGCTAATGAAAAACTGTTTTTT,TRBJ1-4,once,TRBD1,TRBV9
CASSRGHNSPLHF,TGTGCCAGCAGCAGAGGACACAATTCACCCCTCCACTTT,TRBJ1-6,NA,NA,TRBV5-5
CASSLVGATQYF,TGTGCCAGCAGCCTGGTCGGGGCGACCCAGTACTTC,TRBJ2-5,NA,NA,TRBV7-9
CASSSGRSWAQYF,TGTGCCAGCAGCTCCGGCAGAAGTTGGGCCCAGTACTTC,TRBJ2-5,many,NA,TRBV7-2
CAITGTGGPDTQYF,TGTGCCATCACGGGGACAGGCGGGCCAGATACGCAGTATTTT,TRBJ2-3,NA,TRBD1,TRBV10-3
CASSQGLAGGEQYF,TGTGCCAGCAGCCAGGGACTAGCGGGAGGCGAGCAGTACTTC,TRBJ2-7,NA,TRBD2,TRBV27
CASSPFTSGDTYEQYF,TGTGCCAGCTCACCATTCACTAGCGGGGACACCTACGAGCAGTACTTC,TRBJ2-7,NA,TRBD2,TRBV18
CASRRTSGAEQTSTDTQYF,TGCGCCAGCAGAAGGACTAGCGGGGCGGAACAGACTAGCACAGATACGCAGTATTTT,TRBJ2-3,NA,TRBD2,TRBV5-1
CASRTTSTGANYGYTF,TGTGCCAGCAGAACCACATCTACAGGGGCTAACTATGGCTACACCTTC,TRBJ1-2,many,TRBD1,TRBV6-5
CASSTNGLYEQYF,TGTGCCAGCAGCACCAACGGCCTTTACGAGCAGTACTTC,TRBJ2-7,many,NA,TRBV21-1
CASSLALFPQPYEQYF,TGTGCCAGCAGTTTAGCGCTCTTCCCGCAGCCATACGAGCAGTACTTC,TRBJ2-7,many,NA,TRBV12-3/TRBV12-4
CASKSGGTYNEQFF,TGTGCCAGCAAGAGCGGGGGGACCTACAATGAGCAGTTCTTC,TRBJ2-1,NA,TRBD2,TRBV6-1
CASTRVHEQYF,TGTGCCAGCACTAGGGTACACGAGCAGTACTTC,TRBJ2-7,NA,NA,TRBV11-1
CSARPILARSYNEQFF,TGCAGTGCTAGGCCGATACTAGCGCGCTCCTACAATGAGCAGTTCTTC,TRBJ2-1,many,TRBD2,TRBV20-1
CSVYRDNEQFF,TGCAGCGTATACCGGGACAATGAGCAGTTCTTC,TRBJ2-1,many,NA,TRBV29-1
CSVLHSTNQPQHF,TGCAGCGTACTCCATAGTACCAATCAGCCCCAGCATTTT,TRBJ1-5,many,NA,TRBV29-1
CASSKSPGGTQYF,TGTGCCAGCAGCAAGAGCCCCGGAGGGACGCAGTATTTT,TRBJ2-3,many,NA,TRBV9
CASSFVQGPSEQYF,TGTGCCAGCAGTTTCGTCCAGGGACCTTCGGAGCAGTACTTC,TRBJ2-7,many,NA,TRBV12-3/TRBV12-4
CASSLVGIVDSPLHF,TGTGCCAGCAGCTTAGTCGGGATTGTAGATTCACCCCTCCACTTT,TRBJ1-6,many,NA,TRBV7-2
CSARTDQETQYF,TGCAGCGCCAGGACGGACCAAGAGACCCAGTACTTC,TRBJ2-5,few,NA,TRBV29-1
CASSQDRLPGELFF,TGCGCCAGCAGCCAAGATAGGCTCCCCGGGGAGCTGTTTTTT,TRBJ2-2,many,NA,TRBV4-3
CASKSAGATYEQYF,TGTGCCAGCAAATCGGCAGGAGCTACCTACGAGCAGTACTTC,TRBJ2-7,many,NA,TRBV27
CASSVRWGSYEQYF,TGTGCCAGCAGCGTACGCTGGGGGTCCTACGAGCAGTACTTC,TRBJ2-7,many,NA,TRBV9